These 5 T cell receptor beta chains share one sample of origin, sequenced in a study of T-cell memory formation after mild COVID-19. MiXCR, run by TCRdb on the 5' RACE reads, gives a single entry per CDR3 protein. There are fewer than 140,000 distinct CDR3 sequences in the sample; around 12% occur only once, and about 27% lies in the top ten. Sequenced input: PBMCs or a T cell subset sorted from them (not recorded which). Receptor source: an adult woman who had mild COVID-19 (a few samples of this study predate the infection). Cell type and time point are not known.

The rearrangement joins TRBV30 to TRBJ2-1, with a possible D match to TRBD1 (5 bases). This CDR3 contains 12 residues. V lost 2 bases and J lost 5, with 7 bases in between. Germline V gene data show CDR1 as GTSNPN and CDR2 as SVGIG (reference sequence). The DNA for the CDR3 is TGTGCCTGGAGTTTAGGGGACAATGAGCAGTTCTTC. Translated, it gives CAWSLGDNEQFF.

V is TRBV20-1 and J is TRBJ2-5, with 9 bases fitting TRBD2. Germline V CDR1 and CDR2: DFQATT, SNEGSKA (reference sequence). The CDR3 is 16 residues long. The trim removed 4 bases at V and 2 bases at J, leaving 11 bases unmatched. This CDR3 is CSATLERLAVQETQYF. CDR3 DNA sequence: TGCAGTGCTACCCTGGAGCGACTAGCGGTACAAGAGACCCAGTACTTC.

The chain uses TRBV7-9 and TRBJ2-2, with 10 positions matching TRBD1. The CDR3 contains 19 residues. CDR1 and CDR2 from the germline V gene are SEHNR and FQNEAQ (reference sequence). The J segment lost 0 bases and the V segment lost 4 bases, leaving 11 bases of the junction unmatched. CDR3 nucleotide sequence: TGTGCCAGCAGCTCCCCCCGACAGGGGGCCATAGCGAACACCGGGGAGCTGTTTTTT. Residues: CASSSPRQGAIANTGELFF.

V is TRBV10-3 and J is TRBJ1-1, with a possible D match to TRBD1 (5 bases). V was pared by 4 bases and J by 5 bases, with 11 bases between. CDR1 and CDR2 from the germline V gene are ENHRY and SYGVKD. This CDR3 has 13 residues. The DNA of the CDR3 is TGTGCCATCAGTGGGGCAGGGAGGACTGAAGCTTTCTTT. Translating it yields CAISGAGRTEAFF.

This clonotype was seen more than once but under ten times. The chain joins TRBV6-2 or TRBV6-3 to TRBJ1-2; a possible D gene is TRBD1 (5 bases). The CDR3 has 16 amino acids. Trimming removed 6 bases at V and 4 bases at J, with 21 bases between. CDR1 is MNHEY, CDR2 SVGEGT, per germline. CDR3 DNA sequence: TGTGCCAGCAGCCGGGACGTGACGCTCTCCGGCTATGGCTACACCTTC. This translates into CASSRDVTLSGYGYTF.